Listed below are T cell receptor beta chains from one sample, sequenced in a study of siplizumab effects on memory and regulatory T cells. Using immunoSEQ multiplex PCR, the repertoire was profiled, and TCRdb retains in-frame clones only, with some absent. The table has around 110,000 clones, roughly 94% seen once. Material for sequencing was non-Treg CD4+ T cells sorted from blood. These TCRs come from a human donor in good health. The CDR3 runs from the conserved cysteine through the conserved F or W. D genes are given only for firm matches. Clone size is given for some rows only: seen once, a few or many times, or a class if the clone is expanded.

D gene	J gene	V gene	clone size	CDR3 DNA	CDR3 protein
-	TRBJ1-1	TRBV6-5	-	TGTGCCAGCAGTTCCAACCCAATGAACACTGAAGCTTTCTTT	CASSSNPMNTEAFF
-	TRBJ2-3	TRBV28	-	TGTGCCAGCAGTTTGGTAAGGGATACGCAGTATTTT	CASSLVRDTQYF
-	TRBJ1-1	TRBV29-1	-	TGCAGCGTTAGGGGTATGAACACTGAAGCTTTCTTT	CSVRGMNTEAFF
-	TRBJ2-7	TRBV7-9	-	TGTGCCAGCAGCTTAGGACAGCTTTTATCCTACGAGCAGTACTTC	CASSLGQLLSYEQYF
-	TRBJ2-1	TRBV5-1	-	TGCGCCAGCAGCTTGGACAGGCTGGGCAATGAGCAGTTCTTC	CASSLDRLGNEQFF
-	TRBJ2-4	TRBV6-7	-	TGTGCCAGCAGTTGCGGCCAATCCCTAGCCAAAAACATTCAGTACTTC	CASSCGQSLAKNIQYF
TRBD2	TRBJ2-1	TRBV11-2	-	TGTGCCAGCAGCTTAATAGCGGGAGTTTTGTACAATGAGCAGTTCTTC	CASSLIAGVLYNEQFF
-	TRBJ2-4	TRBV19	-	TGTGCCAGTAGTATAGTGGGAGGCGGAGGACCACGAAAAAACATTCAGTACTTC	CASSIVGGGGPRKNIQYF
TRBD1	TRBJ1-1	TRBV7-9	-	TGTGCCAGCACCCGACAGGGTGACACTGAAGCTTTCTTT	CASTRQGDTEAFF
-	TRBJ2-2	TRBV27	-	TGTGCCAGCAGTCCTTTTTCGGCCACCGGGGAGCTGTTTTTT	CASSPFSATGELFF
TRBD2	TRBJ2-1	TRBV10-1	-	TGCGCCAGCAGTGGCACTAGCGGTTACAATGAGCAGTTCTTC	CASSGTSGYNEQFF
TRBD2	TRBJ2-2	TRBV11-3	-	TGTGCCAGCAGCCCGACTAGCGGTCCGAACACCGGGGAGCTGTTTTTT	CASSPTSGPNTGELFF
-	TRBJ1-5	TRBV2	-	TGTGCCAGCACCGCGGGACATCTTAGCAATCAGCCCCAGCATTTT	CASTAGHLSNQPQHF
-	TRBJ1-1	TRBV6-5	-	TGTGCCAGCAGTTACGGGGGGTTTTTGAACACTGAAGCTTTCTTT	CASSYGGFLNTEAFF
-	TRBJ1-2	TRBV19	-	TGTGCCAGTAGTATAGTCGGGCAGGGGAGGCGTGGCTACACCTTC	CASSIVGQGRRGYTF
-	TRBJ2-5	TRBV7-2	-	TGTGCCAGCAGCTTCACCAGGGACGCGAAAGAGACCCAGTACTTC	CASSFTRDAKETQYF
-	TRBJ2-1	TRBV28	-	TGTGCCAGCAGTCCCTGGTACAATGAGCAGTTCTTC	CASSPWYNEQFF
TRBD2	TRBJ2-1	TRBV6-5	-	TGTGCCAGCAGTTACGGGACTAGCTTCAACAATGAGCAGTTCTTC	CASSYGTSFNNEQFF
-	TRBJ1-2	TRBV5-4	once	TGTGCCAGCAGCGTGGTAGGGACCTATGGCTACACCTTC	CASSVVGTYGYTF
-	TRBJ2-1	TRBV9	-	TGTGCCAGCAGCCCAGGCTACAATGAGCAGTTCTTC	CASSPGYNEQFF
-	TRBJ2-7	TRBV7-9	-	TGTGCCAGCAGCTACGCGGGGGCAGCGGTCTACGAGCAGTACTTC	CASSYAGAAVYEQYF
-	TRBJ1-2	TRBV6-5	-	TGTGCCAGCAGTTACTCGAGGGGCCCCTATGGCTACACCTTC	CASSYSRGPYGYTF
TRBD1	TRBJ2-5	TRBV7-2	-	TGTGCCAGCAGCTGGGGGACAGGGAGAGAGACCCAGTACTTC	CASSWGTGRETQYF
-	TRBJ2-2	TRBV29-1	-	TGCAGCGCGCCGGGACAATACGGCGGGGAGCTGTTTTTT	CSAPGQYGGELFF
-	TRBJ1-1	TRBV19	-	TGTGCCAGTAATGGTTTAGCGCCTGAAGCTTTCTTT	CASNGLAPEAFF
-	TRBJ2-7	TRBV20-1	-	TGCAGTGCTAGAACATCCTACGAGCAGTACTTC	CSARTSYEQYF
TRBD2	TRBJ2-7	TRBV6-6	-	TGTGCCAGCAGTAAATCCGGGGGGAATTACGAGCAGTACTTC	CASSKSGGNYEQYF
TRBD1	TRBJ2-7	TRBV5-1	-	TGCGCCAGCAGCTTGGGCAGGGGGCTCGACGAGCAGTACTTC	CASSLGRGLDEQYF
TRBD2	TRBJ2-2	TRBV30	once	TGTGCCTGGAGTGCCATCGGGGTAGCGGGAGGATGGTCGTCCGGGGAGCTGTTTTTT	CAWSAIGVAGGWSSGELFF
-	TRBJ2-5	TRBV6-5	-	TGTGCCAGCGGGGACCTTGCGGAGACCCAGTACTTC	CASGDLAETQYF
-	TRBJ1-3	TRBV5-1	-	TGCGCCAGCAGCTTGGGTATCTCTGGAAACACCATATATTTT	CASSLGISGNTIYF
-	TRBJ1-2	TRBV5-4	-	TGTGCCAGCAGCCCACGACAGGAACTTTATGGCTACACCTTC	CASSPRQELYGYTF
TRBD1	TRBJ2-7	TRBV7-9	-	TGTGCCAGCAGCTTAGCTGACAGGGTCGGAAGCTCCTACGAGCAGTACTTC	CASSLADRVGSSYEQYF
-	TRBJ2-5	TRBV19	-	TGTGCCAGTACCGGGGATTCAAGAGTGAGTCCCCAGTACTTC	CASTGDSRVSPQYF
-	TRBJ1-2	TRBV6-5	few	TGTGCCAGCAACACGCGAGGAGAATATGGCTACACCTTC	CASNTRGEYGYTF
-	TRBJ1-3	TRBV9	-	TGTGCCAGCAGCGTGGAGGGGAACTCTGGAAACACCATATATTTT	CASSVEGNSGNTIYF
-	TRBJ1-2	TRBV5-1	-	TGCGCCAGCAGGCCAGGGACGGGCTATGGCTACACCTTC	CASRPGTGYGYTF
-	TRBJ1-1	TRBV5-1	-	TGCGCCAGCAGCCGGACCCAAGGCTCTGAAGCTTTCTTT	CASSRTQGSEAFF
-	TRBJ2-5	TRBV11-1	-	TGTGCCAGCAGCGTATCCCCACGGATTGGGACCCAGTACTTC	CASSVSPRIGTQYF
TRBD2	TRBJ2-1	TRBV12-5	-	TGTGCTAGTGGTTTGGCCGTAAATGTAGCGGGAGCATACAATGAGCAGTTCTTC	CASGLAVNVAGAYNEQFF
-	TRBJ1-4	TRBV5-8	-	TGTGCCAGCAGCTCGCACCAGGGGATTCATGAAAAACTGTTTTTT	CASSSHQGIHEKLFF
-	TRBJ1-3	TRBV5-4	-	TGTGCCAGCAGCCAAGAGCTAGGGTCGGGGAACACCATATATTTT	CASSQELGSGNTIYF
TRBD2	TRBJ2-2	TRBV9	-	TGTGCCAGCAGCAGCGGGGTAAGAGCCACCGGGGAGCTGTTTTTT	CASSSGVRATGELFF
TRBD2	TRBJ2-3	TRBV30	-	TGTGCCTGGAGCGATACTAGCGGGAGCACAGATACGCAGTATTTT	CAWSDTSGSTDTQYF
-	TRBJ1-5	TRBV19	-	TGTGCCAGTAGGGGTCGGGTAGACAATCAGCCCCAGCATTTT	CASRGRVDNQPQHF
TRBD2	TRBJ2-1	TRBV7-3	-	TGTGCCAGCAGCTTAACTAGCGGGAGCTATGAGCAGTTCTTC	CASSLTSGSYEQFF
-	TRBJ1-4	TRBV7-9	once	TGTGCCAGCAGCCAGGGCAGGGTCCAAAATGAAAAACTGTTTTTT	CASSQGRVQNEKLFF
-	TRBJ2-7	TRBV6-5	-	TGTGCCAGCAGGGGGGCGGACAGTAGGTCCTACGAGCAGTACTTC	CASRGADSRSYEQYF
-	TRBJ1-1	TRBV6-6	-	TGTGCCAGCAGTCCGCGGACGGGTGAAGCTTTCTTT	CASSPRTGEAFF
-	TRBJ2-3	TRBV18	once	TGTGCCAGCTCACCGCAGGGATTTAGCACAGATACGCAGTATTTT	CASSPQGFSTDTQYF